Listed below are T cell receptor beta chains from one sample, sequenced in a study of blood T cell repertoires in COVID-19. Method: immunoSEQ multiplex PCR; TCRdb's copy keeps in-frame clones and lacks some. The data show around 200,000 clones, around nine tenths seen once. Material for sequencing was PBMCs or T cells enriched from blood (not recorded which). These receptors came from a woman aged 18 to 35 who had recovered from COVID-19. CDR3s include the opening cysteine and the closing phenylalanine or tryptophan. The D gene is left open where the match is weak. Clone size is not always given. Where it is, it says once, few, many or a class for expanded clones.

clone_size | j_call | v_call | d_call | cdr3_nt | cdr3_aa
few | TRBJ2-7 | TRBV5-1 | NA | TGCGCCAGCAGCTTTTCTCGGGACTCCTACGAGCAGTACTTC | CASSFSRDSYEQYF
few | TRBJ2-7 | TRBV6-5 | TRBD1 | TGTGCCAGCAGTTACGGGGGGACAGGCGTCCACGAGCAGTACTTC | CASSYGGTGVHEQYF
NA | TRBJ2-3 | TRBV15 | TRBD2 | TGTGCCACCAGCAGAGAGGGACTAGCGGGGTCGTATACGCAGTATTTT | CATSREGLAGSYTQYF
NA | TRBJ2-7 | TRBV29-1 | NA | TGCAGCGTTGAAAGGAGGGAGCCCTTCTACGAGCAGTACTTC | CSVERREPFYEQYF
NA | TRBJ2-1 | TRBV10-3 | NA | TGTGCCATCAGCCCCCGAAGTCCGGACGGGGGTGATGAGCAGTTCTTC | CAISPRSPDGGDEQFF
NA | TRBJ2-5 | TRBV5-1 | TRBD2 | TGCGCCAGCAGCTTCACTAGCGCCGAAGAGACCCAGTACTTC | CASSFTSAEETQYF
NA | TRBJ2-3 | TRBV10-1 | TRBD1 | TGCGCCAGCAATAGGGACAGGGAAGATACGCAGTATTTT | CASNRDREDTQYF
NA | TRBJ2-1 | TRBV28 | NA | TGTGCCAGCAGTTCGGGACTCGAAAGCTCCTACAATGAGCAGTTCTTC | CASSSGLESSYNEQFF
NA | TRBJ2-1 | TRBV4-3 | NA | TGCGCCAGCAGCCAAGGGGAGTACCTTTCCTACAATGAGCAGTTCTTC | CASSQGEYLSYNEQFF
NA | TRBJ2-7 | TRBV4-1 | TRBD1 | TGCGCCAGCAGCCAAGATTTTGCCGGGACAGGGGAAGCCTACGAGCAGTACTTC | CASSQDFAGTGEAYEQYF
NA | TRBJ2-7 | TRBV5-1 | TRBD1 | TGCGCCAGCAGCTCATCGACAGGGACCTACGAACAGTACTTC | CASSSSTGTYEQYF
NA | TRBJ2-1 | TRBV11-3 | TRBD2 | TGTGCCAGCAGCTTAGCTAGCGGGAGAGAGAATGAGCAGTTCTTC | CASSLASGRENEQFF
NA | TRBJ2-4 | TRBV18 | TRBD1 | TGTGCCAGCTCACCACTGACCCGGACAGGGGTGGTGGCCAAAAACATTCAGTACTTC | CASSPLTRTGVVAKNIQYF
NA | TRBJ2-1 | TRBV30 | TRBD2 | TGTGCCTGGACGAGCCTAGCGGGAGGGAATGAGCAGTTCTTC | CAWTSLAGGNEQFF
NA | TRBJ2-1 | TRBV24-1 | NA | TGTGCCACCAGTGATTTGGGGCAGGGGAAGGTCTTC | CATSDLGQGKVF